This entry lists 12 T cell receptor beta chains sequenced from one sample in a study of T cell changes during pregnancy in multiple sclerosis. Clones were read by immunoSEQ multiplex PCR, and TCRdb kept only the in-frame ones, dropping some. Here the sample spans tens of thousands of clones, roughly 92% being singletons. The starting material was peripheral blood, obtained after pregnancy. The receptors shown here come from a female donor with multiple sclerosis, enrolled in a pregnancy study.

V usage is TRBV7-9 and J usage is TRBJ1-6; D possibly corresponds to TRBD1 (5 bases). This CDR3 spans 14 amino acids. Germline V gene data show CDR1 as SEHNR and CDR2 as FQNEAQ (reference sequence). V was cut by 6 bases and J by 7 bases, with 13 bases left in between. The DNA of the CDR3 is TGTGCCAGCAGTCGCGGGGACCCCAATTCACCCCTCCACTTT. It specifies CASSRGDPNSPLHF.

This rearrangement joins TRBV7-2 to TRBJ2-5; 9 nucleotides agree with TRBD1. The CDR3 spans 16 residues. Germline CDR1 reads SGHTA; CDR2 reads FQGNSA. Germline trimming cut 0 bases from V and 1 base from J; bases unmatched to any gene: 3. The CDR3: CASSLAMTGGQETQYF. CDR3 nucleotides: TGTGCCAGCAGCTTAGCGATGACAGGGGGCCAAGAGACCCAGTACTTC.

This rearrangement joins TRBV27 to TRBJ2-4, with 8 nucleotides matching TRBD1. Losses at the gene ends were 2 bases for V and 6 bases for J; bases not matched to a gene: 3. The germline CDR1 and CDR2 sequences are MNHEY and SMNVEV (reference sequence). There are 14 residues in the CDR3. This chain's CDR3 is CASSLQGAGNIQYF. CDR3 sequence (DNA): TGTGCCAGCAGTTTACAGGGGGCAGGAAACATTCAGTACTTC.

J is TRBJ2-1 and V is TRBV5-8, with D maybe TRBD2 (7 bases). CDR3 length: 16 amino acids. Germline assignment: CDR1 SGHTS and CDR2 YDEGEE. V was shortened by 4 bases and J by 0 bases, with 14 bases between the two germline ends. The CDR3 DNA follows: TGTGCCAGCAGCCCTTGGGAGGGGGGCTCCTACAATGAGCAGTTCTTC. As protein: CASSPWEGGSYNEQFF.

CDR3 in DNA: TGCAGCGTTAGGTTCGGGGGTGAGACCCAGTACTTC. Translating it yields CSVRFGGETQYF. This rearrangement joins TRBV29-1 to TRBJ2-5; the D gene is possibly TRBD2 (6 bases). Trimming removed 5 bases at V and 5 bases at J, with 12 bases between. Germline assignment: CDR1 SQVTM and CDR2 ANQGSEA. This CDR3 has 12 residues.

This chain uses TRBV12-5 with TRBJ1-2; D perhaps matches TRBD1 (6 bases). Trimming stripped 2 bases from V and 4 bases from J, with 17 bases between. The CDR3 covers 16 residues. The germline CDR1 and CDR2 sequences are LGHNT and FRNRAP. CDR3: CASGLPRGATVYGYTF. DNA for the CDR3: TGTGCTAGTGGTTTGCCGCGGGGGGCGACTGTCTATGGCTACACCTTC.

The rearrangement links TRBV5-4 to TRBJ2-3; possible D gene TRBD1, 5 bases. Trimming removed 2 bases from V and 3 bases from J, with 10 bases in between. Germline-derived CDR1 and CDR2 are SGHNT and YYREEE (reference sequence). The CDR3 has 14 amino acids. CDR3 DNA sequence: TGTGCCAGCAGCTTACCAGGGCCGACAGATACGCAGTATTTT. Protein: CASSLPGPTDTQYF.

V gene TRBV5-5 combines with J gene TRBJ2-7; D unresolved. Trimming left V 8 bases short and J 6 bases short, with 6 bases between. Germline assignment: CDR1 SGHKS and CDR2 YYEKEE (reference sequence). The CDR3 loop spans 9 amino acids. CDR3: CARLTEQYF. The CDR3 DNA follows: TGTGCCAGACTTACCGAGCAGTACTTC.

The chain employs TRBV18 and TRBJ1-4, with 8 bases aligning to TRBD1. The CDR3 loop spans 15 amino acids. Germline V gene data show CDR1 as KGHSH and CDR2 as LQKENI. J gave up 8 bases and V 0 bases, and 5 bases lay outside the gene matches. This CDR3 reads CASSPPGQAQEKLFF. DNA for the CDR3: TGTGCCAGCTCACCACCGGGACAGGCTCAGGAAAAACTGTTTTTT.

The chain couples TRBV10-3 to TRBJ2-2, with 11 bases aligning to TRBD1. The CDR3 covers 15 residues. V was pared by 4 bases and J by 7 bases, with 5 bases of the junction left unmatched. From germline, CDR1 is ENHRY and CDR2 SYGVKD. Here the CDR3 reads CAISGDRGTVGELFF. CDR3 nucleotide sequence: TGTGCCATCAGTGGGGACAGGGGGACTGTCGGGGAGCTGTTTTTT.

CDR3 protein: CASSPGTDYGYTF. CDR3 DNA sequence: TGTGCCAGTAGTCCGGGGACAGACTATGGCTACACCTTC. The chain carries TRBV19 and TRBJ1-2; 7 bases are a match to TRBD1. V lost 5 bases and J lost 3; bases outside the gene matches: 3. This CDR3 contains 13 residues. Germline CDR1 and CDR2: LNHDA and SQIVND (reference sequence).

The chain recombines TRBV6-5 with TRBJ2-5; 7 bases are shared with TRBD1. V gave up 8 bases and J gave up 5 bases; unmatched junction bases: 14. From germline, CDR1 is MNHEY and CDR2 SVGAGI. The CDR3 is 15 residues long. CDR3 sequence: CASGRQGEPQETQYF. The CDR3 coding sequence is TGTGCCAGCGGCCGACAGGGAGAACCGCAGGAGACCCAGTACTTC.